One sample yielded the 4 T cell receptor beta chains listed below, sequenced in a study of T cells in Graves' hyperthyroidism and ophthalmopathy. It was RNA transcripts that yielded the amplified TCR beta CDR3 regions. The primer set for the first-round RT-PCR of the TCR CDR3 was HTBI. MiXCR, run by TCRdb on the multiplex PCR reads, gives a single entry per CDR3 protein. The profile shows 200,000 to 300,000 distinct CDR3 sequences, 24% of them singletons. Sequenced sample: blood. These receptors all come from a woman aged 40 to 50 with Graves' ophthalmopathy.

This clonotype was seen many times. The rearrangement uses TRBV6-2 or TRBV6-3 and TRBJ1-5; D is perhaps TRBD1 (6 bases). CDR1 MNHEY and CDR2 SVGEGT come from the germline V gene. V lost 5 bases and J lost 2, with 16 bases in between. The CDR3 consists of 16 residues. CDR3 DNA: TGTGCCAGCAGTCCCTGGGGGGGCGCGGGCAATCAGCCCCAGCATTTT. This encodes CASSPWGGAGNQPQHF.

The table lists this clonotype with a few counts. This chain uses TRBV5-1 with TRBJ1-5; D not resolved. The germline V gene encodes CDR1 SGHRS and CDR2 YFSETQ. The CDR3 covers 15 residues. V dropped 0 bases and J dropped 2 bases, with 9 bases sitting between them. CDR3 DNA sequence: TGCGCCAGCAGCTTGGATTCTGGAGGCAATCAGCCCCAGCATTTT. This gives the protein CASSLDSGGNQPQHF.

This clonotype was seen at least ten times. This chain links TRBV28 with TRBJ1-2; D is uncertain. The CDR3 is made up of 12 amino acids. The germline V gene has CDR1 MDHEN and CDR2 SYDVKM. Between the trimmed V and J ends, which lost 3 bases and 8 bases, there was a span of 10 bases. This CDR3 is CASSLSILGYTF. The CDR3 DNA follows: TGTGCCAGCAGTTTGTCCATTCTGGGCTACACCTTC.

J is TRBJ1-2 and V is TRBV12-3 or TRBV12-4, with D perhaps TRBD1 (5 bases). Deletions cut 3 bases from V and 7 bases from J, with 9 bases between. This CDR3 contains 12 residues. The CDR3 coding sequence is TGTGCCAGCAGTTTTTACCAGGGTGGCTACACCTTC. Translated: CASSFYQGGYTF.